This T cell receptor (beta chain) was captured by sequencing in a study of blood T cell repertoires in COVID-19. About the research overall: Nucleic acid was either cDNA or gDNA, and it came from T cells, B-cell-depleted T cells, or PBMCs.

Clones were sequenced by immunoSEQ multiplex PCR, and TCRdb holds only the in-frame ones, with some missing. Among some 60,000 clones, approximately 78% were seen once, and the ten largest hold around 12%. V was clipped by 4 bases and J by 3 bases; unmatched bases: 5. In germline, CDR1 is SGHNT, CDR2 YYREEE (reference sequence). The CDR3 loop spans 14 amino acids. Sequencing was carried out using peripheral blood. This receptor was obtained from a human donor in a cohort sampled during active COVID-19. The chain is built from TRBV5-4 and TRBJ2-7, with 9 positions matching TRBD1. The CDR3 reads CASSDRQGGYEQYF. The CDR3 nucleotides read TGTGCCAGCAGCGACCGACAGGGGGGCTACGAGCAGTACTTC. Using reference TRBV5-4 and TRBJ2-7 for the parts outside the CDR3, the full variable domain is ETGVTQSPTHLIKTRGQQVTLRCSSQSGHNTVSWYQQALGQGPQFIFQYYREEENGRGNFPPRFSGLQFPNYSSELNVNALELDDSALYLCASSDRQGGYEQYFGPGTRLTVT.